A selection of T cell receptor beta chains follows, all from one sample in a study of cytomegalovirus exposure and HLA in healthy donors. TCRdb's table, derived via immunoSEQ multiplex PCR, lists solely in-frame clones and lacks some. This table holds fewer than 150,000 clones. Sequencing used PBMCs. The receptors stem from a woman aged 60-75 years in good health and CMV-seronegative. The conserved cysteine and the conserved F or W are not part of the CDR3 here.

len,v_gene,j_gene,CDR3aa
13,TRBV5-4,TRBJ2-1,ASRVDTTSYNEQF
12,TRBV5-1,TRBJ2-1,ASSLGQTSNEQF
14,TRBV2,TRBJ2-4,ASRTGQGIAKNIQY
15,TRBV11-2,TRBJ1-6,ASSPGQGRTYNSPLH
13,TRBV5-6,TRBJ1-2,ASSSPRQGEYGYT
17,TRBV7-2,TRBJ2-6,ASSLEMGRGRPGANVLT
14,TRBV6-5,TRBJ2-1,ASSYGGLPSYNEQF
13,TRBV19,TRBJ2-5,ASSTPGTGRKTQY
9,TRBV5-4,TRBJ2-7,ASSLSAEQY
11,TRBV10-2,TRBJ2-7,ASNPTGMNEQY